These 7 T cell receptor beta chains were sequenced from one sample in a study of blood T cell repertoires in COVID-19. Only in-frame clones appear in the TCRdb table, and some are missing; sequencing was by immunoSEQ multiplex PCR. Among around 100,000 clones listed, roughly four fifths were seen once. The sequenced sample consisted of peripheral blood. These receptors originate from a man older than 75 with COVID-19, enrolled during active disease.

The genes are TRBV13 and TRBJ1-6; maybe TRBD1 (6 bases). The V and J ends lost 4 bases and 9 bases respectively, with 10 bases between them. The CDR3 contains 13 residues. Germline CDR1 reads PRHDT; CDR2 reads FYEKMQ (reference sequence). The CDR3 sequence is CASSSPGASPLHF. In DNA form, the CDR3 reads TGTGCCAGCAGCTCCCCAGGGGCTTCACCCCTCCACTTT.

The chain combines TRBV12-3 or TRBV12-4 with TRBJ1-1; D gene unclear. The V end was cut by 3 bases, the J end by 3 bases, with 8 bases between. CDR3 length: 13 amino acids. CDR3 DNA sequence: TGTGCCAGCAGTTTTGGTGGAGACACTGAAGCTTTCTTT. Its translation is CASSFGGDTEAFF.

The gene calls are TRBV11-2 and TRBJ2-1, with 12 bases aligning to TRBD2. Germline CDR1 SGHAT, CDR2 FQNNGV. V shed 5 bases, J shed 1 base, and the junction held 6 bases outside the gene matches. The CDR3 is 17 amino acids. The CDR3 is CASSNRGTSGSYNEQFF. The CDR3 DNA reads as TGTGCCAGCAGCAATCGGGGGACTAGCGGGTCCTACAATGAGCAGTTCTTC.

This clone was counted once. The chain links TRBV28 to TRBJ2-4; D is unresolved. The CDR3 is 15 residues long. Looked up from germline, CDR1 is MDHEN and CDR2 is SYDVKM. V lost 3 bases, J lost 0 bases, and 9 bases lay in between. CDR3: CASSLITRAKNIQYF. The CDR3 bases are TGTGCCAGCAGTTTGATAACCAGAGCCAAAAACATTCAGTACTTC.

V gene TRBV5-1 combines with J gene TRBJ2-5; 8 bases fit TRBD1. The CDR3 loop spans 18 amino acids. Per germline, CDR1 SGHRS and CDR2 YFSETQ. With 1 base clipped from V and 4 bases from J, the junction kept 15 bases outside the gene matches. The CDR3 sequence: CASSLKPQGSGGRETQYF. Written as DNA, the CDR3 is TGCGCCAGCAGCTTGAAACCCCAGGGTTCAGGGGGCCGAGAGACCCAGTACTTC.

The J gene is TRBJ1-2, the V gene TRBV4-3; 7 positions match TRBD1. CDR1 is LGHNA, CDR2 YSLEER, per germline. This CDR3 has 13 residues. J gave up 6 bases and V 2 bases, and 3 bases lay outside the gene matches. The CDR3 reads CASSQQGVHGYTF. The CDR3 DNA reads TGCGCCAGCAGCCAACAGGGGGTTCATGGCTACACCTTC.

CDR3 sequence: CASSSPGGLAGGYNEQFF. The CDR3 nucleotides read TGTGCCAGCAGTTCCCCAGGGGGACTAGCGGGAGGCTACAATGAGCAGTTCTTC. The chain has TRBV28 and TRBJ2-1; 15 bases are shared with TRBD2. The CDR3 is made up of 18 amino acids. V lost 4 bases to trimming and J lost 3 bases; unmatched junction nucleotides: 7. The germline gives CDR1 MDHEN, CDR2 SYDVKM.